A single sample is the source of the 6 T cell receptor beta chains below, sequenced in a study of Graves' ophthalmopathy and Graves' hyperthyroidism. Researchers took RNA transcripts and amplified TCR beta CDR3 regions from them. HTBI primers were employed in first-round RT-PCR, then a second-round multiplex PCR followed. MiXCR was run by TCRdb on the multiplex PCR reads, yielding one entry per CDR3 protein. The sample shows some 1.1 million distinct CDR3 sequences, roughly 35% of them seen only once. The material sequenced was peripheral blood or thyroid tissue (not recorded which). The receptors originated from an adult man with Graves' hyperthyroidism.

This clonotype was counted at least ten times. The J gene is TRBJ1-2, the V gene TRBV7-8; D is uncertain. The V end was cut by 1 base, the J end by 7 bases, with 7 bases between. Germline V lookup: CDR1 SGHVS, CDR2 FQNEAQ. The CDR3 contains 12 residues. The DNA for the CDR3 is TGTGCCAGCAGCTTAGATTTACGTGGCTACACCTTC. Amino acid sequence: CASSLDLRGYTF.

This clonotype was counted only a few times. The J gene is TRBJ1-1, the V gene TRBV6-5; unclear D gene. With 8 bases removed from V and 0 bases from J, the gap between germline ends came to 13 bases. Germline V CDR1 and CDR2: MNHEY, SVGAGI. The CDR3 extends over 14 amino acids. The CDR3 DNA follows: TGTGCCAGCCGGGAGGCGGAGATGAACACTGAAGCTTTCTTT. Translated: CASREAEMNTEAFF.

This clonotype appeared a few times. The chain uses TRBV5-1 and TRBJ2-2, with a tentative D call TRBD1 (6 bases). The germline CDR1 and CDR2 sequences are SGHRS and YFSETQ. Trimming shortened V by 2 bases and J by 1 base, and 12 bases separated the two germline ends. This CDR3 spans 16 amino acids. CDR3 region: CASSFPWGQNTGELFF. The DNA for the CDR3 is TGCGCCAGCAGCTTTCCTTGGGGGCAGAACACCGGGGAGCTGTTTTTT.

V usage is TRBV5-1 and J usage is TRBJ2-2, with 8 bases fitting TRBD1. The germline V gene encodes CDR1 SGHRS and CDR2 YFSETQ. After removal of 2 bases from V and 8 bases from J, the junction contained 11 bases not matched to a gene. The CDR3 is 16 amino acids. The CDR3 region is CASSFGAGGRVGELFF. DNA of the CDR3: TGCGCCAGCAGCTTTGGGGCAGGGGGCCGTGTGGGGGAGCTGTTTTTT.

This chain uses TRBV9 with TRBJ2-2, with D perhaps being TRBD1 or TRBD2 (5 bases each). CDR1 is SGDLS, CDR2 YYNGEE, per germline. The ends were cut back, 4 bases at V and 5 bases at J, with 21 bases in the middle. The CDR3 runs 17 residues. This CDR3 is CASSPHAGALLTGELFF. In nucleotides, the CDR3 is TGTGCCAGCAGCCCACACGCCGGGGCCCTGCTGACCGGGGAGCTGTTTTTT.

The V call is TRBV7-2, the J call TRBJ2-5; D remains ambiguous. With 2 bases removed from V and 7 bases from J, the gap between germline ends came to 17 bases. Germline CDR1 SGHTA, CDR2 FQGNSA. This CDR3 is 15 amino acids long. CDR3 residues: CASSLNPPVGGTQYF. The CDR3 nucleotides read TGTGCCAGCAGCTTAAATCCCCCGGTGGGTGGGACCCAGTACTTC.